These 28 T cell receptor beta chains originate from one sample sequenced in a study of T cells in Graves' hyperthyroidism and ophthalmopathy. Authors of the study amplified TCR beta CDR3 regions from RNA transcripts. HTBI primers were the set used in a first-round RT-PCR of the TCR CDR3. In TCRdb, the multiplex PCR reads were re-called with MiXCR into one record per CDR3 protein. The table shows some 400,000 distinct CDR3 sequences, with more than 11% occurring only once. The specimen was blood. The receptors derive from a woman aged 55-69 years with Graves' hyperthyroidism.

This clonotype has more than one count but fewer than ten. This rearrangement joins TRBV29-1 to TRBJ2-1, with 7 bases matching TRBD1. The CDR3 contains 12 residues. V trimming: 8 bases; J trimming: 9 bases; junction bases outside the gene matches: 10. Per the germline V gene, CDR1 is SQVTM and CDR2 is ANQGSEA. CDR3 loop: CSFPTGLSEQFF. The DNA for the CDR3 is TGCAGCTTCCCGACAGGGCTCAGTGAGCAGTTCTTC.

The V call is TRBV3-1, the J call TRBJ2-5; 8 nucleotides match TRBD2. Losses at the gene ends were 7 bases for V and 1 base for J; bases not matched to a gene: 5. Germline-derived CDR1 and CDR2 are LGHDT and YNNKEL (reference sequence). This CDR3 is 14 amino acids long. The CDR3 DNA reads TGTGCCAGCACCCCGGGACTAGGCCAAGAGACCCAGTACTTC. This translates into CASTPGLGQETQYF.

In this sample, this clonotype turned up a few times. V usage is TRBV6-1 and J usage is TRBJ2-7, with a weak D call TRBD2 (5 bases). Between the trimmed V and J ends, which lost 5 bases and 6 bases, there was a span of 11 bases. The germline gives CDR1 MNHNS, CDR2 SASEGT. The CDR3 is 12 residues long. The CDR3 coding sequence is TGTGCCAGCAGTTACGGGAACTCCGAGCAGTACTTC. This sequence encodes CASSYGNSEQYF.

This clonotype was recorded at least ten times. The chain employs TRBV5-5 and TRBJ1-6; D not resolved. V dropped 0 bases and J dropped 8 bases, with 9 bases sitting between them. The CDR3 spans 14 residues. Looked up from germline, CDR1 is SGHKS and CDR2 is YYEKEE (reference sequence). The CDR3 spells CASSLDGTYSPLHF. The CDR3 bases are TGTGCCAGCAGCTTGGACGGAACCTATTCACCCCTCCACTTT. Variable domain in full (rest from reference TRBV5-5 and TRBJ1-6): DAGVTQSPTHLIKTRGQQVTLRCSPISGHKSVSWYQQVLGQGPQFIFQYYEKEERGRGNFPDRFSARQFPNYSSELNVNALLLGDSALYLCASSLDGTYSPLHFGNGTRLTVT.

This clonotype has at least ten counts. The chain joins TRBV5-1 to TRBJ2-3; 7 bases match TRBD2. The CDR3 spans 15 residues. Germline V gene data show CDR1 as SGHRS and CDR2 as YFSETQ. J was trimmed by 3 bases and V by 5 bases; bases with no gene match: 9. The CDR3 is CASRWPGGITDTQYF. In DNA form, the CDR3 reads TGCGCCAGCAGATGGCCGGGAGGAATTACAGATACGCAGTATTTT.

This clonotype was recorded at least ten times. V is TRBV28 and J is TRBJ2-3, with unresolved D. Germline V gene data show CDR1 as MDHEN and CDR2 as SYDVKM. The germline V and J ends were trimmed by 4 bases and 2 bases, with 13 bases remaining between them. The CDR3 sequence is 15 residues long. The CDR3 coding sequence is TGTGCCAGCAGTTCACTCCCGGTGGCCACAGATACGCAGTATTTT. This translates into CASSSLPVATDTQYF. The full variable domain, completed using reference TRBV28 and TRBJ2-3, is DVKVTQSSRYLVKRTGEKVFLECVQDMDHENMFWYRQDPGLGLRLIYFSYDVKMKEKGDIPEGYSVSREKKERFSLILESASTNQTSMYLCASSSLPVATDTQYFGPGTRLTVL.

This clonotype was detected ten times or more. The V and J genes are TRBV19 and TRBJ1-1; D uncertain. This CDR3 has 14 amino acids. Germline lookup yields CDR1 LNHDA and CDR2 SQIVND (reference sequence). V was trimmed by 3 bases and J by 4 bases, leaving 12 bases between them. In nucleotides, the CDR3 is TGTGCCAGTAGTATTTACAGTGCGGGCACTGAAGCTTTCTTT. It codes for CASSIYSAGTEAFF.

This clonotype was picked up many times. CDR3 amino acids: CASSLDRYAYEQYF. CDR3 nucleotides: TGTGCCAGCAGCTTAGACAGGTATGCCTACGAGCAGTACTTC. The rearrangement uses TRBV11-3 and TRBJ2-7; no clear D. This CDR3 region has 14 residues. V was trimmed by 0 bases and J by 2 bases, leaving 8 bases between them. Germline lookup yields CDR1 SGHNT and CDR2 YENEEA. The complete variable domain, with remaining parts taken from reference TRBV11-3 and TRBJ2-7, reads EAGVVQSPRYKIIEKKQPVAFWCNPISGHNTLYWYLQNLGQGPELLIRYENEEAVDDSQLPKDRFSAERLKGVDSTLKIQPAELGDSAVYLCASSLDRYAYEQYFGPGTRLTVT.

The chain couples TRBV27 to TRBJ2-7; 7 positions match TRBD2. V lost 6 bases, J lost 0 bases, and 11 bases stayed unmatched. The CDR3 spans 16 residues. From germline, CDR1 is MNHEY and CDR2 SMNVEV (reference sequence). CDR3 amino acids: CASSLSGGLSSYEQYF. The CDR3 DNA sequence: TGTGCCAGCAGCCTCTCGGGGGGACTTAGCTCCTACGAGCAGTACTTC.

To note about this clonotype: At one end the junction does not follow the germline gene, possibly because of a read error. The chain recombines TRBV2 with TRBJ2-1, with 7 positions matching TRBD2. The germline V gene encodes CDR1 SNHLY and CDR2 FYNNEI. The length of the CDR3 is 14 residues. The CDR3 sequence: CASNQRGSYDEQFF. The CDR3, as DNA: TGTGCCAGCAACCAGCGGGGCTCCTACGATGAGCAGTTCTTC.

Many counts were recorded for this clonotype. V gene TRBV20-1 combines with J gene TRBJ2-7; 7 bases are shared with TRBD2. Germline CDR1 is DFQATT and CDR2 is SNEGSKA (reference sequence). The CDR3 is made up of 13 amino acids. V lost 4 bases to trimming and J lost 6 bases; unmatched junction nucleotides: 9. CDR3 coding DNA: TGCAGTGCTACTCCCCGACTAGCCTCCGAGCAGTACTTC. It is translated as CSATPRLASEQYF.

This clonotype was observed once. The chain links TRBV29-1 to TRBJ2-1, with 12 bases fitting TRBD2. V trimming: 4 bases; J trimming: 9 bases; junction bases outside the gene matches: 7. This CDR3 has 14 residues. The germline gives CDR1 SQVTM, CDR2 ANQGSEA. As DNA, the CDR3 is TGCAGCGTTGTACCCCCTAGCGGGAGGGGTGAGCAGTTCTTC. Translation: CSVVPPSGRGEQFF.

This clonotype was seen many times. The chain is built from TRBV7-2 and TRBJ2-3, with 10 positions matching TRBD2. This CDR3 region has 15 residues. From germline, CDR1 is SGHTA and CDR2 FQGNSA. The V and J ends lost 3 bases and 6 bases, in that order; junction bases with no gene match: 6. CDR3 nucleotides: TGTGCCAGCAGCTTTGGGGGACTAGCGCCGGATACGCAGTATTTT. Translation: CASSFGGLAPDTQYF.

This clonotype was detected only a few times. This sequence joins TRBV19 and TRBJ2-5; D call uncertain. V was trimmed by 3 bases and J by 2 bases, leaving 7 bases between them. The CDR3 has 13 amino acids. Germline V gives CDR1 LNHDA, CDR2 SQIVND (reference sequence). DNA for the CDR3: TGTGCCAGTAGTATGGACCGACAAGAGACCCAGTACTTC. Its translation: CASSMDRQETQYF.

This clonotype was recorded many times. J is TRBJ2-7 and V is TRBV12-5; D is unresolved. Germline assignment: CDR1 LGHNT and CDR2 FRNRAP. The CDR3 covers 11 residues. The V gene lost 5 bases and the J gene lost 5 bases, with 7 bases spanning the gap. DNA of the CDR3: TGTGCTAGTGGTCCCGAGCACGAGCAGTACTTC. Residues: CASGPEHEQYF.

This clonotype was recorded at least ten times. The chain uses TRBV2 and TRBJ2-5, with TRBD2 matching over 7 bases. The CDR3 loop spans 15 amino acids. With V trimmed by 2 bases and J by 3 bases, 6 bases remained unmatched. Per the germline V gene, CDR1 is SNHLY and CDR2 is FYNNEI. CDR3: CASSESGATKETQYF. The DNA for the CDR3 is TGTGCCAGCAGTGAAAGCGGGGCCACCAAAGAGACCCAGTACTTC.

This clonotype was observed many times. The chain joins TRBV7-2 to TRBJ2-5; D possibly corresponds to TRBD1 (6 bases). Germline-derived CDR1 and CDR2 are SGHTA and FQGNSA. V was clipped by 3 bases and J by 5 bases, with 13 bases between them. The CDR3 sequence is 14 residues long. The CDR3 region is CASSLDSTGETQYF. The CDR3 nucleotides read TGTGCCAGCAGCTTGGACAGCACGGGGGAGACCCAGTACTTC.

This clonotype has a single count. This chain joins TRBV4-1 and TRBJ2-1, with a tentative D call TRBD2 (5 bases). Germline V gene data show CDR1 as MGHRA and CDR2 as YSYEKL. The CDR3 contains 16 residues. The V end was cut by 6 bases, the J end by 3 bases, with 18 bases between. The CDR3 here is CASRIRVAGNYNEQFF. The CDR3 coding sequence is TGCGCCAGCAGAATTCGGGTTGCGGGTAACTACAATGAGCAGTTCTTC.

This clonotype was seen ten or more times. The chain combines TRBV27 with TRBJ2-3, with D unresolved. The V end was cut by 0 bases, the J end by 2 bases, with 15 bases between. The CDR3 sequence is 17 residues long. CDR1 MNHEY and CDR2 SMNVEV come from the germline V gene (reference sequence). The CDR3 coding sequence is TGTGCCAGCAGTTTATCGTGGTCGCCGGCGCTCACAGATACGCAGTATTTT. Protein product: CASSLSWSPALTDTQYF.

This clonotype has a handful of counts. The chain combines TRBV5-6 with TRBJ2-7; D is unresolved. Germline V gene lookup returns CDR1 SGHDT and CDR2 YYEEEE. The CDR3 spans 14 residues. V gave up 0 bases and J gave up 7 bases, with 14 bases separating them. The CDR3 region has the DNA TGTGCCAGCAGCTTGGAGTGGCCGCCGAGTGAGCAGTACTTC. Translation gives CASSLEWPPSEQYF. Filled out from reference TRBV5-6 and TRBJ2-7, the complete variable domain reads DAGVTQSPTHLIKTRGQQVTLRCSPKSGHDTVSWYQQALGQGPQFIFQYYEEEERQRGNFPDRFSGHQFPNYSSELNVNALLLGDSALYLCASSLEWPPSEQYFGPGTRLTVT.

The rearrangement links TRBV9 to TRBJ2-1, with D perhaps matching TRBD1 or TRBD2 (5 bases each). The germline V gene has CDR1 SGDLS and CDR2 YYNGEE. This CDR3 contains 16 residues. Deletions cut 4 bases from V and 9 bases from J, with 23 bases between. CDR3 bases: TGTGCCAGCAGCCCCCATTCTTCCGGGGACGACCGTGAGCAGTTCTTC. Its translation: CASSPHSSGDDREQFF.

The rearrangement joins TRBV6-2 or TRBV6-3 to TRBJ1-5; 9 nucleotides match TRBD1. Germline trimming cut 6 bases from V and 7 bases from J; bases unmatched to any gene: 7. The CDR3 has 14 residues. The germline V gene encodes CDR1 MNHEY and CDR2 SVGEGT. CDR3 protein: CASRGGQGWQPQHF. CDR3 coding DNA: TGTGCCAGCAGGGGCGGACAGGGGTGGCAGCCCCAGCATTTT.

This chain uses TRBV6-2 or TRBV6-3 with TRBJ2-1; TRBD2 aligns across 8 bases. Germline V lookup: CDR1 MNHEY, CDR2 SVGEGT. V trimming: 6 bases; J trimming: 2 bases; junction bases outside the gene matches: 6. The CDR3 spans 15 residues. For the CDR3, the DNA is TGTGCCAGCAGCCTACTAGCGGTTACCTACAATGAGCAGTTCTTC. Its translation is CASSLLAVTYNEQFF.

This clonotype was observed many times. V and J are TRBV27 and TRBJ2-7; TRBD1 is a possible D gene (5 bases). The CDR3 spans 14 residues. Germline CDR1 is MNHEY and CDR2 is SMNVEV (reference sequence). V was clipped by 5 bases and J by 2 bases, with 13 bases between them. Written as DNA, the CDR3 is TGTGCCAGCAGTCTTAGTACAGGCGCCTACGAGCAGTACTTC. Protein: CASSLSTGAYEQYF.

This clonotype was recorded at least ten times. The chain recombines TRBV7-3 with TRBJ2-1, with 9 nucleotides matching TRBD2. The trim removed 0 bases at V and 7 bases at J, leaving 7 bases unmatched. Looked up from germline, CDR1 is SGHTA and CDR2 is FQGTGA. The CDR3 covers 16 residues. The CDR3 nucleotides are TGTGCCAGCAGCTTAACGGCTAGCGGGATAGGGAATGAGCAGTTCTTC. The encoded protein is CASSLTASGIGNEQFF.

This clonotype was detected ten times or more. The J gene is TRBJ1-1, the V gene TRBV12-3 or TRBV12-4, with no clear D. The CDR3 contains 14 residues. V was cut by 6 bases and J by 4 bases, with 15 bases left in between. The CDR3 DNA sequence: TGTGCCAGCAGAGGCAGATGGATGGGCACTGAAGCTTTCTTT. Its translation: CASRGRWMGTEAFF.

This clonotype was observed many times. The chain links TRBV5-5 to TRBJ2-7, with a possible D match to TRBD1 (6 bases). The germline V gene has CDR1 SGHKS and CDR2 YYEKEE (reference sequence). This CDR3 is built from 14 residues. The ends were cut back, 4 bases at V and 6 bases at J, with 17 bases in the middle. The CDR3 DNA is TGTGCCAGCAGCCCGGCAGGGGTTGTACGCGAGCAGTACTTC. Its protein is CASSPAGVVREQYF.

This clonotype was found many times. V and J are TRBV20-1 and TRBJ2-5; no clear D gene. V lost 0 bases to trimming and J lost 4 bases, with 12 bases between them. The germline V gene encodes CDR1 DFQATT and CDR2 SNEGSKA (reference sequence). CDR3 length: 14 residues. The CDR3 region has the DNA TGCAGTGCTAGAGATTCCGGGCACGGAGAGACCCAGTACTTC. The encoded protein is CSARDSGHGETQYF.